Reported below is one T cell receptor (beta chain). V lost 5 bases and J 2 bases, leaving 13 bases between the germline ends. This CDR3 has 15 amino acids. The germline V gene encodes CDR1 PRHDT and CDR2 FYEKMQ (reference sequence). The sample originates from a study of blood T cell repertoires in COVID-19. The wider study: Samples of COVID-19 (acute and convalescent) were obtained from the United States, Italy and Spain. From T cells, B-cell-depleted T cells, or PBMCs came the material, which was cDNA or gDNA.

Under the authors' procedure: The assay estimated nucleated cells by amplifying reference gene primers. Profiling relied on immunoSEQ multiplex PCR, and the TCRdb table lists in-frame clones only, not all of them. V, J and clone size were drawn from that table, and D and trimming were deduced from the DNA. In the table there are roughly 230,000 clones, approximately 81% of which are singletons. The clonotype originates from a man aged 40-49 years with acute or convalescent COVID-19. The chain is built from TRBV13 and TRBJ1-3, with D possibly matching TRBD1 (6 bases). Sequencing used peripheral blood. The CDR3 reads CASSLGTLTGNTIYF. DNA of the CDR3: TGTGCCAGCAGCCTCGGGACATTAACTGGAAACACCATATATTTT.